Sequencing of this T cell receptor beta chain was carried out in a study of vaccination effects on CD4 cells after COVID-19. Study-wide findings and caveats: Late post-vaccination samples showed marked contraction of infection- and vaccine-induced clones.

About this clone: Its antigen is unknown.

Sequencing was performed with immunoSEQ multiplex PCR; in TCRdb, only in-frame clones are kept and a portion is missing. The sample holds about 53,000 clones, about three quarters seen once. Following a 10-day culture, CD4+ T cells were purified. The CDR3 extends over 15 amino acids. Looked up from germline, CDR1 is LNHDA and CDR2 is SQIVND (reference sequence). The V end was cut by 7 bases, the J end by 0 bases, with 15 bases between. Source: CD4+ T cells from PBMCs cultured without peptide, taken before COVID-19 vaccination. The V call is TRBV19, the J call TRBJ1-1; TRBD1 might be the D (6 bases). This clonotype was sampled from a human donor who received a COVID-19 vaccine. The CDR3 spells CASNDPGVLNTEAFF. The CDR3 region has the DNA TGTGCCAGTAATGATCCAGGGGTCCTGAACACTGAAGCTTTCTTT.